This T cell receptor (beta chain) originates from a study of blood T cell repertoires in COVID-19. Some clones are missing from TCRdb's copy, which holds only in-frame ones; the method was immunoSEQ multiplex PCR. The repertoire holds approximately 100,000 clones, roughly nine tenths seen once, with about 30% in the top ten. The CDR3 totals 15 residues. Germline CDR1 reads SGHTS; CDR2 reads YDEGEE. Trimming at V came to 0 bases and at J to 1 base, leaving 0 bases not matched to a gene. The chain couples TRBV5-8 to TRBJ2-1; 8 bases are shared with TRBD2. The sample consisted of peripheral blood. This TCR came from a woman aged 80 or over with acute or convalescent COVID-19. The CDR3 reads CASSLGLASYNEQFF. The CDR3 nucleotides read TGTGCCAGCAGCTTGGGACTAGCGTCCTACAATGAGCAGTTCTTC. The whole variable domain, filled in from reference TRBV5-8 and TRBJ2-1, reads EAGVTQSPTHLIKTRGQQATLRCSPISGHTSVYWYQQALGLGLQFLLWYDEGEERNRGNFPPRFSGRQFPNYSSELNVNALELEDSALYLCASSLGLASYNEQFFGPGTRLTVL.